The clone carrying this T cell receptor beta chain was detected a few times. The V gene's germline CDR1 is SQVTM and CDR2 ANQGSEA. J was trimmed by 7 bases and V by 4 bases; bases with no gene match: 7. The CDR3 extends over 13 amino acids. In TCRdb, the RT-PCR reads were re-called with MiXCR into one record per CDR3 protein. Of more than 600,000 distinct CDR3 sequences listed, more than 13% are singletons. The V gene is TRBV29-1, the J gene TRBJ1-5, with 7 bases lining up with TRBD1. The source of this sequence is a female donor in good health, serving as a healthy control. Material for sequencing was memory CD4+ T cells from blood. The CDR3 spells CSVAETGLQPQHF. DNA for the CDR3: TGCAGCGTTGCCGAGACAGGGCTACAGCCCCAGCATTTT.